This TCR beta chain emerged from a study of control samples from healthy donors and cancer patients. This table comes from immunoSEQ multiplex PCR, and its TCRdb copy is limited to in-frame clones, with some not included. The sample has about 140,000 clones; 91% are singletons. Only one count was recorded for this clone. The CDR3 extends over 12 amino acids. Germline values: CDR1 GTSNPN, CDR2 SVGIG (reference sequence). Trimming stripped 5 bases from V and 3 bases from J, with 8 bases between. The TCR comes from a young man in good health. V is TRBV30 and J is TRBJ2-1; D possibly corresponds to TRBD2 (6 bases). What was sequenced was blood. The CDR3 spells CAWAGGYNEQFF. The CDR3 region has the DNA TGTGCCTGGGCCGGGGGCTACAATGAGCAGTTCTTC.